Listed below are T cell receptor beta chains from one sample, sequenced in a study of regulatory T cells in long-lasting Graves disease. TCRdb re-derived calls from the multiplex PCR reads in MiXCR, one entry per CDR3 protein. Among more than 350,000 distinct CDR3 sequences, around 20% were seen once, and the ten largest hold 13% to 15%. Sequencing was performed on peripheral blood mononuclear cells (PBMCs), taken when the disease was refractory, from a patient treated with antithyroid drugs. These receptors came from a female donor with Graves disease. Each CDR3 is given with its conserved first and last residue. Fields, in order: D gene, clone size, J gene, V gene, CDR3 DNA, CDR3 protein. A D gene is named only where the DNA matches it firmly. Not every row has a clone size; where given, it reads once, few, many or a size class.

-	many	TRBJ1-1	TRBV5-1	TGCGCCAGCAGCTTGGACGGTACTGAAGCTTTCTTT	CASSLDGTEAFF
-	many	TRBJ1-1	TRBV10-3	TGTGCCATCAGTGGAGGGGAACAGGGAGCTTTCTTT	CAISGGEQGAFF
-	-	TRBJ1-5	TRBV19	TGTGCCAGTACGGCAGGGAAAAGATTGAGTCAGCCCCAGCATTTT	CASTAGKRLSQPQHF
TRBD1	few	TRBJ1-3	TRBV28	TGTGCCAGCAGTTCCCCCCTTGACAGGGGGCGCCCTGGAAACACCATATATTTT	CASSSPLDRGRPGNTIYF
-	once	TRBJ2-3	TRBV2	TGTGCCAGCAGTGAATGGGGTCCCGGTGGCATGGATACGCAGTATTTT	CASSEWGPGGMDTQYF
TRBD1	many	TRBJ2-7	TRBV6-5	TGTGCCAGCAGTTACCCGGGACAGGGGGCTCACGAGCAGTACTTC	CASSYPGQGAHEQYF
TRBD1	-	TRBJ2-7	TRBV6-2/TRBV6-3	TGTGCCAGCAGTTACTATGGACAGGGGTACGAGCAGTACTTC	CASSYYGQGYEQYF
-	few	TRBJ2-7	TRBV7-2	TGTGCCAGCAGCTCTAACAGGGTCTCCTACGAGCAGTACTTC	CASSSNRVSYEQYF
-	many	TRBJ2-7	TRBV10-3	TGTGCCATCAGTGAGAGACCGGAAGCCTACGAGCAGTACTTC	CAISERPEAYEQYF
-	-	TRBJ1-1	TRBV30	TGTGCCTGGAGTGTACTCGTCAGGGCCACTGAAGCTTTCTTT	CAWSVLVRATEAFF
-	-	TRBJ2-6	TRBV5-1	TGCGCCAGCAGCTACCAAGGGGGAGCTGGGGCCAACGTCCTGACTTTC	CASSYQGGAGANVLTF
-	many	TRBJ2-2	TRBV28	TGTGCCAGCAGTTTATCTCCGGCCGGGGAGCTGTTTTTT	CASSLSPAGELFF
-	-	TRBJ2-2	TRBV5-4	TGTGCCAGCAGCTCGGACCCGGGCGCGAACACCGGGGAGCTGTTTTTT	CASSSDPGANTGELFF
-	many	TRBJ1-1	TRBV12-3/TRBV12-4	TGTGCCAGCAGTTTGGGCAGCCCGAACACTGAAGCTTTCTTT	CASSLGSPNTEAFF
-	many	TRBJ1-2	TRBV5-8	TGTGCCAGCAGCTTTTGGGCCTCGGACCGCTTTCTAGATGGCTACACCTTC	CASSFWASDRFLDGYTF
TRBD1	many	TRBJ1-2	TRBV29-1	TGCAGCGTCCAGACAGGGGACTATGGCTACACCTTC	CSVQTGDYGYTF